The entry below describes one T cell receptor (beta chain). Libraries were prepared by immunoSEQ multiplex PCR; TCRdb keeps only in-frame clonotypes and omits some of them. The table shows a few hundred thousand clones, with around 90% occurring only once. These data are taken from a study of blood T cell repertoires in COVID-19. Study summary: The recovered donors of Cohort 3 showed two negative PCRs, clearance, or symptom resolution. Some COVID-19 samples were acute and others convalescent; all came from the United States, Italy and Spain.

Grouping used clinical history reported by participants in a survey and questionnaire. The CDR3 length is 15 residues. CDR1 is SGHVS, CDR2 FNYEAQ, per germline. V dropped 6 bases and J dropped 4 bases, with 15 bases sitting between them. Input material: PBMCs or T cells enriched from blood (not recorded which). The TCR sequence derives from a woman aged 60-75 years in a cohort exposed to, infected with or recovered from COVID-19 (not recorded which). V is TRBV7-6 and J is TRBJ2-2; D is unresolved. The CDR3: CASSMQEIFTGELFF. The CDR3 DNA reads TGTGCCAGCAGTATGCAGGAAATTTTCACCGGGGAGCTGTTTTTT.